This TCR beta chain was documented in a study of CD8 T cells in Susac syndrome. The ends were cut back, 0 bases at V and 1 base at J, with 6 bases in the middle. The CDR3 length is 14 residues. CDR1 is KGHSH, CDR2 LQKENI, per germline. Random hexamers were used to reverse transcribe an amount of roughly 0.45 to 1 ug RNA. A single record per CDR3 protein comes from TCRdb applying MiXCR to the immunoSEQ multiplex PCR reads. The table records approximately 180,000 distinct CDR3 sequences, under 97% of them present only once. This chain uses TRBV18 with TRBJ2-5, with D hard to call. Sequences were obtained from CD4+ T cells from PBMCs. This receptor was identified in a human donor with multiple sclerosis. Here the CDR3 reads CASSPPGIQETQYF. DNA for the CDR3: TGTGCCAGCTCACCACCAGGGATCCAAGAGACCCAGTACTTC.